The TCR beta chain described here comes from a study of blood T cell repertoires in COVID-19. Study at large: From T cells, B-cell-depleted T cells, or PBMCs came the material, which was cDNA or gDNA.

This CDR3 region has 20 residues. Between the trimmed V and J ends, which lost 6 bases and 0 bases, there was a span of 27 bases. Germline CDR1 is MDHEN and CDR2 is SYDVKM. TCRdb's copy holds only in-frame clones and misses some; the assay was immunoSEQ multiplex PCR. The table includes some 200,000 clones, approximately 85% detected once. The Seattle patients joined while their infection was active and were tracked longitudinally afterward. Material: peripheral blood. This chain joins TRBV28 and TRBJ1-5, with D possibly matching TRBD1 (5 bases). The receptor was isolated from a woman aged 70-85 years with COVID-19, enrolled during active disease. The CDR3 DNA reads as TGTGCCAGCAGAACCTACAGGCCCCTCGCAAGGGATTATAGCAATCAGCCCCAGCATTTT. The encoded protein is CASRTYRPLARDYSNQPQHF.